The following is a T cell receptor (beta chain) sequence with its context. Its antigen is still unknown. The data derive from a study of cytomegalovirus exposure and HLA in healthy donors. The CDR3 extends over 18 amino acids. V dropped 0 bases and J dropped 7; count of bases not matched to a gene: 8. CDR1 MGHRA and CDR2 YSYEKL come from the germline V gene. Study observations and caveats: Most TCRs appeared rarely, but some public TCRs recurred in many donors. Presence/absence analyses assumed roughly uniform sequencing depth across donors. Both high specificity and high sensitivity reportedly marked the classifier's diagnosis of cytomegalovirus status. Later analysis indicated greater clonal expansion among HLA-associated TCR beta chains than among equally common other chains.

The PCR contained 60 Vbeta and 13 Jbeta primers. Generated by immunoSEQ multiplex PCR, the TCRdb table keeps only in-frame clones and is missing some. The sample records more than 100,000 clones, roughly 70% being singletons. Material for sequencing was PBMCs. The clonotype originates from a man in his fifties or sixties in good health and CMV-seropositive. V usage is TRBV4-1 and J usage is TRBJ2-5; 16 nucleotides agree with TRBD2. The DNA for the CDR3 is TGCGCCAGCAGCCAAGATACGGGACTAGCGGGGGGGCCGGGGACCCAGTACTTC. Translation: CASSQDTGLAGGPGTQYF.